A selection of T cell receptor beta chains follows, all from one sample in a study of response to subunit inactivated influenza vaccine. TCRdb analysed the RT-PCR reads with MiXCR anew, one entry per CDR3 protein. The sample contains about 620,000 distinct CDR3 sequences, 11% of which appear only once. In addition, the sample was reused for a study of T cells expressing NK-cell markers.

The starting material was PBMCs from blood, obtained on the day of vaccination. These receptors all stem from a man between 45 and 60 years old who received an inactivated influenza vaccine. The CDR3 runs from the conserved cysteine through the conserved F or W. A D gene is named only where the DNA matches it firmly. Clone size is stated in some rows and not others, as once, few, many or a class when expanded.

j_call: TRBJ2-7; clone_size: many; v_call: TRBV2; d_call: TRBD1; cdr3_nt: TGTGCCAGCAGATACCGACAGGGGATAATCGAGCAGTACTTC; cdr3_aa: CASRYRQGIIEQYF
j_call: TRBJ2-5; clone_size: -; v_call: TRBV6-2/TRBV6-3; d_call: TRBD1; cdr3_nt: TGTGCCAGCAGTTTACAGGGGATGCAAGAGACCCAGTACTTC; cdr3_aa: CASSLQGMQETQYF
j_call: TRBJ2-7; clone_size: few; v_call: TRBV4-3; d_call: TRBD1; cdr3_nt: TGCGCCAGCAGCCTCGGACAGGGGTATAGCGAGCAGTACTTC; cdr3_aa: CASSLGQGYSEQYF
j_call: TRBJ2-1; clone_size: few; v_call: TRBV3-1; d_call: TRBD2; cdr3_nt: TGTGCCAGCAGCGTTAGCGGGGGTACGAATGAGCAGTTCTTC; cdr3_aa: CASSVSGGTNEQFF
j_call: TRBJ2-1; clone_size: -; v_call: TRBV7-9; d_call: -; cdr3_nt: TGTGCCAGCAGCTCTCCCTCAAACAATGAGCAGTTCTTC; cdr3_aa: CASSSPSNNEQFF
j_call: TRBJ2-5; clone_size: once; v_call: TRBV5-1; d_call: TRBD1; cdr3_nt: TGCGCCAGCAGGGGACAGGATCAAGGGACCCAGTACTTC; cdr3_aa: CASRGQDQGTQYF
j_call: TRBJ2-3; clone_size: many; v_call: TRBV12-3/TRBV12-4; d_call: -; cdr3_nt: TGTGCCAGCAGTCTACGTAGAGATACGCAGTATTTT; cdr3_aa: CASSLRRDTQYF
j_call: TRBJ2-7; clone_size: few; v_call: TRBV20-1; d_call: TRBD2; cdr3_nt: TGCAGTGCTAGAGATCTGCGGGAGGAGTCCTACGAGCAGTACTTC; cdr3_aa: CSARDLREESYEQYF
j_call: TRBJ2-1; clone_size: many; v_call: TRBV27; d_call: TRBD2; cdr3_nt: TGTGCCAGCAGTTTATTTGGGACTAGCGGGAGGGACGCCTACAATGAGCAGTTCTTC; cdr3_aa: CASSLFGTSGRDAYNEQFF
j_call: TRBJ2-7; clone_size: -; v_call: TRBV5-2; d_call: -; cdr3_nt: TGTGCCATGGGCCCCGGGCGCCTCTGCGAGCAGTACTTC; cdr3_aa: CAMGPGRLCEQYF
j_call: TRBJ2-1; clone_size: many; v_call: TRBV11-2; d_call: TRBD2; cdr3_nt: TGTGCCAGCAGCTTAGACCGGGAGGGGTATGAGCAGTTCTTC; cdr3_aa: CASSLDREGYEQFF
j_call: TRBJ2-7; clone_size: -; v_call: TRBV27; d_call: -; cdr3_nt: TGTGCCAGCAGTTTTGGCCTCGCGAGTAGCGGCTACGAGCAGTACTTC; cdr3_aa: CASSFGLASSGYEQYF
j_call: TRBJ1-1; clone_size: -; v_call: TRBV18; d_call: -; cdr3_nt: TGTGCCAGCTCACCACGGGCAGGCACAGGGAACACTGAAGCTTTCTTT; cdr3_aa: CASSPRAGTGNTEAFF
j_call: TRBJ1-6; clone_size: many; v_call: TRBV5-1; d_call: -; cdr3_nt: TGCGCCAGCAGCTTGGGGGACCTTAATTCACCCCTCCACTTT; cdr3_aa: CASSLGDLNSPLHF
j_call: TRBJ2-3; clone_size: -; v_call: TRBV24-1; d_call: TRBD1; cdr3_nt: TGTGCCACCAGTGATACCTCGGGACAGGGCACAGATACGCAGTATTTT; cdr3_aa: CATSDTSGQGTDTQYF
j_call: TRBJ2-1; clone_size: many; v_call: TRBV10-3; d_call: TRBD1; cdr3_nt: TGTGCCATCAGTGCTGGGACAGGGGCAGGGAATGAGCAGTTCTTC; cdr3_aa: CAISAGTGAGNEQFF
j_call: TRBJ2-3; clone_size: -; v_call: TRBV20-1; d_call: TRBD2; cdr3_nt: TGCAGTGCCCGATTACTAGCGGGGGGTGGAGATACGCAGTATTTT; cdr3_aa: CSARLLAGGGDTQYF
j_call: TRBJ2-3; clone_size: few; v_call: TRBV4-1; d_call: -; cdr3_nt: TGCGCCAGCAGCAAAGAGGGTTTCGGGGGAACAGATACGCAGTATTTT; cdr3_aa: CASSKEGFGGTDTQYF
j_call: TRBJ2-5; clone_size: -; v_call: TRBV12-3/TRBV12-4; d_call: -; cdr3_nt: TGTGCCAGCAGTTTAGTCTTCAGGGCAGAGACCCAGTACTTC; cdr3_aa: CASSLVFRAETQYF
j_call: TRBJ2-7; clone_size: many; v_call: TRBV6-1; d_call: TRBD1; cdr3_nt: TGTGCCAGCAGGGAAAGGACAGGGGCCTACGAGCAGTACTTC; cdr3_aa: CASRERTGAYEQYF
j_call: TRBJ2-1; clone_size: few; v_call: TRBV5-1; d_call: TRBD2; cdr3_nt: TGCGCCACCCGAGCGGGGGTACGCAATGAGCAGTTCTTC; cdr3_aa: CATRAGVRNEQFF
j_call: TRBJ2-1; clone_size: -; v_call: TRBV10-2; d_call: -; cdr3_nt: TGCGCCAGCACCTCGGGGGTCTACAATGAGCAGTTCTTC; cdr3_aa: CASTSGVYNEQFF
j_call: TRBJ1-3; clone_size: -; v_call: TRBV24-1; d_call: -; cdr3_nt: TGTGCCACCAGTGATGAGGGCTCTGGAAACACCATATATTTT; cdr3_aa: CATSDEGSGNTIYF
j_call: TRBJ2-2; clone_size: many; v_call: TRBV7-9; d_call: TRBD1; cdr3_nt: TGTGCCAGGCTAGGGGGCGCGGACACCGGGGAGCTGTTTTTT; cdr3_aa: CARLGGADTGELFF
j_call: TRBJ1-5; clone_size: -; v_call: TRBV7-2; d_call: -; cdr3_nt: TGTGCCAGCAGCCGCGAAGCGGGGGGGAATCAGCCCCAGCATTTT; cdr3_aa: CASSREAGGNQPQHF
j_call: TRBJ2-7; clone_size: many; v_call: TRBV29-1; d_call: -; cdr3_nt: TGCAGCGTTGGCCGGGCCTACGAGCAGTACTTC; cdr3_aa: CSVGRAYEQYF
j_call: TRBJ2-7; clone_size: many; v_call: TRBV12-3/TRBV12-4; d_call: TRBD1; cdr3_nt: TGTGCCAGCAGTTTTGCCCGGGACAGGGTCGACGAGCAGTACTTC; cdr3_aa: CASSFARDRVDEQYF
j_call: TRBJ1-1; clone_size: few; v_call: TRBV5-5; d_call: -; cdr3_nt: TGTGCCAGCAGCTTCGGCGGAGGACATCCATGGAACACTGAAGCTTTCTTT; cdr3_aa: CASSFGGGHPWNTEAFF
j_call: TRBJ2-3; clone_size: few; v_call: TRBV7-9; d_call: TRBD2; cdr3_nt: TGTGCCAGCGAAGGAGATGAGCGGGAGGATCCCACAGATACGCAGTATTTT; cdr3_aa: CASEGDEREDPTDTQYF
j_call: TRBJ2-5; clone_size: -; v_call: TRBV20-1; d_call: TRBD2; cdr3_nt: TGCAGTGCCCAGCGGGGGGTGTACCAAGAGACCCAGTACTTC; cdr3_aa: CSAQRGVYQETQYF
j_call: TRBJ2-7; clone_size: -; v_call: TRBV7-2; d_call: -; cdr3_nt: TGTGCCAGCAGCATGACTAGGAAGGATGAGCAGTACTTC; cdr3_aa: CASSMTRKDEQYF
j_call: TRBJ1-4; clone_size: few; v_call: TRBV4-3; d_call: TRBD1; cdr3_nt: TGCGCCAGCAGCCAATCCGGGACAGGGCCTAAGTTTTTT; cdr3_aa: CASSQSGTGPKFF
j_call: TRBJ2-3; clone_size: many; v_call: TRBV14; d_call: -; cdr3_nt: TGTGCCAGCAGCCAAAGTCGCACCTTGCAGTATTTT; cdr3_aa: CASSQSRTLQYF
j_call: TRBJ2-5; clone_size: few; v_call: TRBV7-6; d_call: -; cdr3_nt: TGTGCCAGCAGGCATGAAGAGACCCAGTACTTC; cdr3_aa: CASRHEETQYF
j_call: TRBJ1-1; clone_size: few; v_call: TRBV7-9; d_call: -; cdr3_nt: TGTGCCAGCAGCTTGGAATCGGGACGGAACACTGAAGCTTTCTTT; cdr3_aa: CASSLESGRNTEAFF
j_call: TRBJ2-5; clone_size: -; v_call: TRBV5-6; d_call: TRBD2; cdr3_nt: TGTGCCAGCAGCTTCGGGACTAGCCTCCTTACGGAGACCCAGTACTTC; cdr3_aa: CASSFGTSLLTETQYF
j_call: TRBJ2-5; clone_size: -; v_call: TRBV28; d_call: TRBD2; cdr3_nt: TGTGCCAGCAGTTTCACCTTAGGGGTGGGGGGGGAGACCCAGTACTTC; cdr3_aa: CASSFTLGVGGETQYF
j_call: TRBJ2-1; clone_size: -; v_call: TRBV3-1; d_call: -; cdr3_nt: TGTGCCAGCAGCCAAGAAAAATACAATGAGCAGTTCTTC; cdr3_aa: CASSQEKYNEQFF
j_call: TRBJ2-2; clone_size: -; v_call: TRBV7-2; d_call: TRBD1; cdr3_nt: TGTGCCAGCAGCAAGCCGGGACAGGGTGCCGGGGAGCTGTTTTTT; cdr3_aa: CASSKPGQGAGELFF
j_call: TRBJ1-1; clone_size: -; v_call: TRBV12-3/TRBV12-4; d_call: TRBD1; cdr3_nt: TGTGCCAGCAGTAGAAGACAGGGCCTTCGAAGCACTGAAGCTTTCTTT; cdr3_aa: CASSRRQGLRSTEAFF
j_call: TRBJ2-7; clone_size: few; v_call: TRBV18; d_call: -; cdr3_nt: TGTGCCAGCTCACCAGGGACGACGGCTGTGTACTTC; cdr3_aa: CASSPGTTAVYF
j_call: TRBJ2-1; clone_size: many; v_call: TRBV11-2; d_call: TRBD1; cdr3_nt: TGTGCCAGCAGCACACGGGACAGGGTGGTTAATGAGCAGTTCTTC; cdr3_aa: CASSTRDRVVNEQFF
j_call: TRBJ2-3; clone_size: few; v_call: TRBV29-1; d_call: -; cdr3_nt: TGCAGCGTAGCCCCTGGGACCCCGAGGGCAGATACGCAGTATTTT; cdr3_aa: CSVAPGTPRADTQYF
j_call: TRBJ1-2; clone_size: few; v_call: TRBV6-2/TRBV6-3; d_call: -; cdr3_nt: TGTGCCAGCAGTTACTCGACGGGGGGCTGGAGCTATGGCTACACCTTC; cdr3_aa: CASSYSTGGWSYGYTF
j_call: TRBJ1-2; clone_size: -; v_call: TRBV12-3/TRBV12-4; d_call: -; cdr3_nt: TGTGCCAGCAACGGGATTCTGGGGGACTACACCTTC; cdr3_aa: CASNGILGDYTF
j_call: TRBJ2-1; clone_size: -; v_call: TRBV7-9; d_call: -; cdr3_nt: TGTGCCATTCCGACTGCTTCCTACAATGAGCAGTTCTTC; cdr3_aa: CAIPTASYNEQFF
j_call: TRBJ1-5; clone_size: -; v_call: TRBV10-3; d_call: TRBD1; cdr3_nt: TGTGCCATCGGACAGGAAAACAATCAGCCCCAGCATTTT; cdr3_aa: CAIGQENNQPQHF
j_call: TRBJ2-7; clone_size: few; v_call: TRBV7-9; d_call: -; cdr3_nt: TGTGCCAGCAGCTTAGCCCTCGGGACATACTACGAGCAGTACTTC; cdr3_aa: CASSLALGTYYEQYF
j_call: TRBJ2-5; clone_size: many; v_call: TRBV24-1; d_call: TRBD1; cdr3_nt: TGTGCCACCAGTGATTTCCGGACAGGTCAAGAGACCCAGTACTTC; cdr3_aa: CATSDFRTGQETQYF
j_call: TRBJ1-4; clone_size: -; v_call: TRBV24-1; d_call: -; cdr3_nt: TGTGCCACCAGTGAGGGTTCAACTAATGAAAAACTGTTTTTT; cdr3_aa: CATSEGSTNEKLFF
j_call: TRBJ2-3; clone_size: -; v_call: TRBV20-1; d_call: TRBD2; cdr3_nt: TGCAGTGCTGGACGGACTAGCGGGGGGGTCACAGATACGCAGTATTTT; cdr3_aa: CSAGRTSGGVTDTQYF
j_call: TRBJ1-1; clone_size: -; v_call: TRBV19; d_call: -; cdr3_nt: TGTGCCACTAGTTTCTCGAGGGGGGTACAGACTGAAGCTTTCTTT; cdr3_aa: CATSFSRGVQTEAFF
j_call: TRBJ1-6; clone_size: -; v_call: TRBV5-1; d_call: -; cdr3_nt: TGCGCCAGCAGCTGGAACCCGGACAGCGCTAATTCACCCCTCCACTTT; cdr3_aa: CASSWNPDSANSPLHF
j_call: TRBJ2-1; clone_size: -; v_call: TRBV4-3; d_call: TRBD2; cdr3_nt: TGCGCCAGCAGCCAAGAACCCCACCGGAGCGGGGGCAATGAGCAGTTCTTC; cdr3_aa: CASSQEPHRSGGNEQFF
j_call: TRBJ2-1; clone_size: -; v_call: TRBV20-1; d_call: -; cdr3_nt: TGCAGTGCTAGAGATCCCAACAATGAGCAGTTCTTC; cdr3_aa: CSARDPNNEQFF
j_call: TRBJ2-2; clone_size: few; v_call: TRBV6-5; d_call: TRBD2; cdr3_nt: TGTGCCAGCAGTTACTCGACTAGCGCAGCGAACACCGGGGAGCTGTTTTTT; cdr3_aa: CASSYSTSAANTGELFF
j_call: TRBJ2-7; clone_size: -; v_call: TRBV28; d_call: -; cdr3_nt: TGTGCCAGCAGTCGTTCCGGGGAAGGGTCCTACGAGCAGTACTTC; cdr3_aa: CASSRSGEGSYEQYF
j_call: TRBJ2-3; clone_size: many; v_call: TRBV5-1; d_call: TRBD2; cdr3_nt: TGCGCCAGCAGCTTGACGGGACTAGCGGGAGGGTCAGATACGCAGTATTTT; cdr3_aa: CASSLTGLAGGSDTQYF
j_call: TRBJ2-5; clone_size: many; v_call: TRBV5-1; d_call: -; cdr3_nt: TGCGCCAGCAGCTTCATGGAGACCCAGTACTTC; cdr3_aa: CASSFMETQYF